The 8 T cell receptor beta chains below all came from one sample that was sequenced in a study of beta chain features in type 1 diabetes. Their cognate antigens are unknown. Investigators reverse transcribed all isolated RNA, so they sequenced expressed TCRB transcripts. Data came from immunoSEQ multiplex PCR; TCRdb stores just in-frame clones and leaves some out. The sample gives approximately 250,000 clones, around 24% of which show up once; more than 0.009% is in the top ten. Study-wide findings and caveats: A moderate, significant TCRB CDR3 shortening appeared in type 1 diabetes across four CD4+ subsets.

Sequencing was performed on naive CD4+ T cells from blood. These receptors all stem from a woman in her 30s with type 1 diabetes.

CDR3: CASSVGRYTGTDGYTF. CDR3 nucleotide sequence: TGTGCCAGCAGCGTCGGACGATATACCGGGACAGATGGCTACACCTTC. The chain is built from TRBV9 and TRBJ1-2; 7 bases line up with TRBD1. Looked up from germline, CDR1 is SGDLS and CDR2 is YYNGEE. The CDR3 has 16 residues. Trimming cost V 2 bases and J 6 bases; bases outside gene matches: 13. The full variable domain, completed using reference TRBV9 and TRBJ1-2, is DSGVTQTPKHLITATGQRVTLRCSPRSGDLSVYWYQQSLDQGLQFLIQYYNGEERAKGNILERFSAQQFPDLHSELNLSSLELGDSALYFCASSVGRYTGTDGYTFGSGTRLTVV.

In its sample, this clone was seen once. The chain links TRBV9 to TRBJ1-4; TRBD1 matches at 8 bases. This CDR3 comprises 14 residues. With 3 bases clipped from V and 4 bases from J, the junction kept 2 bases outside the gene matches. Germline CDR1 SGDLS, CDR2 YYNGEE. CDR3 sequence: CASSAGQGNEKLFF. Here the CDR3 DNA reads TGTGCCAGCAGCGCCGGACAGGGTAATGAAAAACTGTTTTTT.

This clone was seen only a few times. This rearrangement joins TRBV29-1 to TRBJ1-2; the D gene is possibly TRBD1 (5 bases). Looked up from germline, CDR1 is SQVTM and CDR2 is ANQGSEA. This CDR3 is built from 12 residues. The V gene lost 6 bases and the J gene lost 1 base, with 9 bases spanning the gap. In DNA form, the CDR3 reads TGCAGCGTCGAGACAGATAACTATGGCTACACCTTC. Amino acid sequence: CSVETDNYGYTF. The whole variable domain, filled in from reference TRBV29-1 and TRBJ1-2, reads SAVISQKPSRDICQRGTSLTIQCQVDSQVTMMFWYRQQPGQSLTLIATANQGSEATYESGFVIDKFPISRPNLTFSTLTVSNMSPEDSSIYLCSVETDNYGYTFGSGTRLTVV.

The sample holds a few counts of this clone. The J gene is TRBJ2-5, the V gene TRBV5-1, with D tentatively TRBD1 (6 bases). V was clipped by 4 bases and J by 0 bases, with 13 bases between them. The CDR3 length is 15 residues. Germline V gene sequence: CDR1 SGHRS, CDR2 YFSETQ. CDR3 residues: CASSPVQGNQETQYF. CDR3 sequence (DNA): TGCGCCAGCAGCCCGGTACAGGGTAACCAAGAGACCCAGTACTTC.

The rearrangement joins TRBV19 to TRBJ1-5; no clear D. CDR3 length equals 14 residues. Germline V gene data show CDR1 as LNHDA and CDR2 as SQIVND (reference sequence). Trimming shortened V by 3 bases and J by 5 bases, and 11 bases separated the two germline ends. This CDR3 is CASSMGRPDQPQHF. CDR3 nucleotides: TGTGCCAGTAGTATGGGGAGGCCCGATCAGCCCCAGCATTTT.

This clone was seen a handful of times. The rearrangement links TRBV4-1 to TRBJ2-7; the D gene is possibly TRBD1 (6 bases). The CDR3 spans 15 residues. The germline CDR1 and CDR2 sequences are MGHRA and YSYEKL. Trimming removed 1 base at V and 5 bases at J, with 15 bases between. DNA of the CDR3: TGCGCCAGCAGCCAAGGTTCAGGGGATGTCAACGAGCAGTACTTC. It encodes CASSQGSGDVNEQYF.

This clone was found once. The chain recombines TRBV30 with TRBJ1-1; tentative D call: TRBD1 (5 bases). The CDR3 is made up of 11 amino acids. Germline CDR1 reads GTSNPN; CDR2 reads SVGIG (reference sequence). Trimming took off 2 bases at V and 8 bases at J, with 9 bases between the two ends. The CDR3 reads CAWSQGPEAFF. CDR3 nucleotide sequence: TGTGCCTGGAGTCAGGGTCCCGAAGCTTTCTTT.

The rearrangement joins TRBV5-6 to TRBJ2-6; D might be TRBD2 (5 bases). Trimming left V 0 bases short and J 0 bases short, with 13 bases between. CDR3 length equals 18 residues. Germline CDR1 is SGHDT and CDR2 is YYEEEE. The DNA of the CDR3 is TGTGCCAGCAGCTTGGTCTTAGCGAGGCACTCTGGGGCCAACGTCCTGACTTTC. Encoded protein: CASSLVLARHSGANVLTF. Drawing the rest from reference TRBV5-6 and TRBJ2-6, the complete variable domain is DAGVTQSPTHLIKTRGQQVTLRCSPKSGHDTVSWYQQALGQGPQFIFQYYEEEERQRGNFPDRFSGHQFPNYSSELNVNALLLGDSALYLCASSLVLARHSGANVLTFGAGSRLTVL.